This TCR beta chain was obtained from a study of blood T cell repertoires in COVID-19. In the study overall: Sites in the United States, Italy and Spain provided acute and convalescent COVID-19 samples. The cDNA or gDNA used as material had been derived from T cells, B-cell-depleted T cells, or PBMCs.

V was cut by 4 bases and J by 0 bases, with 6 bases left in between. CDR1 is SQVTM, CDR2 ANQGSEA, per germline. The CDR3 runs 12 residues. Original handling: Estimated nucleated cell counts came from reference gene primer amplification. The assay was immunoSEQ multiplex PCR, and TCRdb's table has in-frame clones only and misses some. The D gene and trimming were derived from the DNA, and the V and J assignments and clone size from that table. The repertoire includes approximately 220,000 clones, 70% to 90% of them detected once, and 0.72% sits in the top ten. This TCR derives from a man aged 40-50 years with acute or convalescent COVID-19. Sequenced sample: peripheral blood. The chain combines TRBV29-1 with TRBJ1-1; D unclear. The CDR3 DNA reads TGCAGCGTTGTGCACATGAACACTGAAGCTTTCTTT. Residues: CSVVHMNTEAFF. Complete variable domain (other parts from reference TRBV29-1 and TRBJ1-1): SAVISQKPSRDICQRGTSLTIQCQVDSQVTMMFWYRQQPGQSLTLIATANQGSEATYESGFVIDKFPISRPNLTFSTLTVSNMSPEDSSIYLCSVVHMNTEAFFGQGTRLTVV.